The present T cell receptor (beta chain) was sequenced within a study of shared clonotypes between healthy human individuals. Study-level points and caveats: Clonotype sharing among donors likely depends on sequencing depth.

Around 91 million PBMCs were counted before genomic DNA extraction. Worth noting for this clone: Its antigen is not identified.

It was across several immunoSEQ plates that each subset's genomic DNA was evenly split. Bulk PBMC genomic DNA spanned ten immunoSEQ deep plates. Sequenced by immunoSEQ multiplex PCR; TCRdb stores in-frame clones only, minus some. In the table there are more than 400,000 clones, around 85% of which are singletons. Trimming shortened V by 0 bases and J by 4 bases, and 6 bases separated the two germline ends. This CDR3 region has 14 residues. Germline CDR1 SGHAT, CDR2 FQNNGV. The receptor was isolated from a middle-aged woman in good health. Some clones in this sample may be carry-over from other donors' samples. Sequencing input: PBMCs. The rearrangement links TRBV11-2 to TRBJ1-4; D uncertain. This chain's CDR3 is CASSLERHNEKLFF. CDR3 bases: TGTGCCAGCAGCTTAGAGCGACATAATGAAAAACTGTTTTTT.